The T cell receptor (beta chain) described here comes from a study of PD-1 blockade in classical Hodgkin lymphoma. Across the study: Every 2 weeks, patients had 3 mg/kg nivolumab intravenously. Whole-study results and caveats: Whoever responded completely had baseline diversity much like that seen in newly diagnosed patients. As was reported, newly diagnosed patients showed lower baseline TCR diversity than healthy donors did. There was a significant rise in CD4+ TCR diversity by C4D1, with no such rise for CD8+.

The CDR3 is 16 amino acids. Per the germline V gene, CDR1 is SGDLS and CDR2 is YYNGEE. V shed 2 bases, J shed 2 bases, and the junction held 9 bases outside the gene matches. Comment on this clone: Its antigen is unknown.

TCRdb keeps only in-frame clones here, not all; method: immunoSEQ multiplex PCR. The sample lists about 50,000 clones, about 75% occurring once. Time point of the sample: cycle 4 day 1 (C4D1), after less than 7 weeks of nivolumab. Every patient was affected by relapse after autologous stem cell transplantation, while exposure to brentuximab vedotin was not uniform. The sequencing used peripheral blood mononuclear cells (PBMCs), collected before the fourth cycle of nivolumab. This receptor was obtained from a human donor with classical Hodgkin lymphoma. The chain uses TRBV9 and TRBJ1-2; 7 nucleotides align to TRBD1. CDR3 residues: CASSVNNRGSNYGYTF. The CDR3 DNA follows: TGTGCCAGCAGCGTTAATAACAGGGGATCCAACTATGGCTACACCTTC.